This passage covers 6 T cell receptor beta chains from one sample sequenced in a study of shared clonotypes between healthy human individuals. Terminally differentiated effector memory CD45RA+ cells were excluded from the naive CD8 cells, which were CD45RO-negative and positively selected for CCR7. This table comes from immunoSEQ multiplex PCR, and its TCRdb copy is limited to in-frame clones, with some not included. The profile shows 650,000 to 800,000 clones, roughly nine tenths of them singletons. Sequenced input: naive CD8+ T cells sorted from blood. All receptors come from a man younger than 45 in good health.

This clone was picked up one time. The chain has TRBV27 and TRBJ2-1, with D possibly being TRBD1 or TRBD2 (5 bases each). This CDR3 is 15 amino acids long. Germline V gives CDR1 MNHEY, CDR2 SMNVEV (reference sequence). V was shortened by 2 bases and J by 2 bases, with 10 bases between the two germline ends. CDR3 loop: CASSLGAAAYNEQFF. As DNA, the CDR3 is TGTGCCAGCAGTTTAGGGGCAGCGGCCTACAATGAGCAGTTCTTC.

V gene TRBV7-9 combines with J gene TRBJ1-5; 9 nucleotides align to TRBD1. The CDR3 length is 15 residues. Per the germline V gene, CDR1 is SEHNR and CDR2 is FQNEAQ (reference sequence). Losses at the gene ends were 1 base for V and 5 bases for J; bases not matched to a gene: 3. Written as DNA, the CDR3 is TGTGCCAGCAGCTTAGTGGGACAGGGCGATCAGCCCCAGCATTTT. Its translation: CASSLVGQGDQPQHF. Full variable domain (outside the CDR3, taken from reference TRBV7-9 and TRBJ1-5): DTGVSQNPRHKITKRGQNVTFRCDPISEHNRLYWYRQTLGQGPEFLTYFQNEAQLEKSRLLSDRFSAERPKGSFSTLEIQRTEQGDSAMYLCASSLVGQGDQPQHFGDGTRLSIL.

This rearrangement joins TRBV15 to TRBJ1-1; D is uncertain. The ends were cut back, 10 bases at V and 5 bases at J, with 11 bases in the middle. This CDR3 spans 11 amino acids. CDR1 is LNHNV and CDR2 is YYDKDF in the germline V gene (reference sequence). The chain's CDR3 is CAILTETEAFF. The DNA for the CDR3 is TGTGCCATTCTAACCGAAACTGAAGCTTTCTTT.

The rearrangement joins TRBV27 to TRBJ2-3, with D hard to call. Trimming shortened V by 2 bases and J by 4 bases, and 16 bases separated the two germline ends. Germline V gene sequence: CDR1 MNHEY, CDR2 SMNVEV (reference sequence). The CDR3 extends over 16 amino acids. The CDR3, as DNA: TGTGCCAGCAGTTTACTCCAGCATATTGGGGCAGATACGCAGTATTTT. Its translation: CASSLLQHIGADTQYF.

The chain combines TRBV7-2 with TRBJ2-7; 7 bases match TRBD2. This CDR3 has 16 residues. J lost 2 bases, V lost 1 base, and 8 bases had no gene match. Germline V CDR1 and CDR2: SGHTA, FQGNSA. The CDR3 DNA reads TGTGCCAGCAGCTTAGGAGCGGGGCCCAGGGCCTACGAGCAGTACTTC. The encoded protein is CASSLGAGPRAYEQYF.

CDR3 residues: CAWSVLGQSSTSSYEQYF. CDR3 sequence (DNA): TGTGCCTGGAGTGTACTGGGACAGAGTTCTACTTCTTCCTACGAGCAGTACTTC. This sequence joins TRBV30 and TRBJ2-7, with 7 positions matching TRBD1. The CDR3 extends over 18 amino acids. The trim removed 0 bases at V and 1 base at J, leaving 15 bases unmatched. Germline CDR1 and CDR2: GTSNPN and SVGIG (reference sequence).